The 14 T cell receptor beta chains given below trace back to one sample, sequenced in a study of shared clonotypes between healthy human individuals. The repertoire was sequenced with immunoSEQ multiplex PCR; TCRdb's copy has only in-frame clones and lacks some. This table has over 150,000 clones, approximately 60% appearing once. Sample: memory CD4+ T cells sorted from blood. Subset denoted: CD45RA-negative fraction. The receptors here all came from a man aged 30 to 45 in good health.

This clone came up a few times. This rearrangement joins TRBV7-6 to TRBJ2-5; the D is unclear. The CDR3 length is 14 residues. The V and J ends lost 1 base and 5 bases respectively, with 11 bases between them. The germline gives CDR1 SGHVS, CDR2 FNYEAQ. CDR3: CASSLGNSWETQYF. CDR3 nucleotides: TGTGCCAGCAGCTTAGGGAATAGCTGGGAGACCCAGTACTTC.

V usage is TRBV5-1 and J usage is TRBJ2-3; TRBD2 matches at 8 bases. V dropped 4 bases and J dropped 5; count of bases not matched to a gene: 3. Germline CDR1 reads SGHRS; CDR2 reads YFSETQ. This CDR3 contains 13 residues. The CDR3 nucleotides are TGCGCCAGCAGCCCGGGGGGGCTAGATACGCAGTATTTT. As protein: CASSPGGLDTQYF. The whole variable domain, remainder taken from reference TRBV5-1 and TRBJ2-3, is KAGVTQTPRYLIKTRGQQVTLSCSPISGHRSVSWYQQTPGQGLQFLFEYFSETQRNKGNFPGRFSGRQFSNSRSEMNVSTLELGDSALYLCASSPGGLDTQYFGPGTRLTVL.

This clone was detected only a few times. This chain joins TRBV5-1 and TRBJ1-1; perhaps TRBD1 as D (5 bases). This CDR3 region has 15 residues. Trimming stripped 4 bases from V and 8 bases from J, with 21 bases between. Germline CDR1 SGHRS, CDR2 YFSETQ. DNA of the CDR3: TGCGCCAGCAGCACCGAATACGGGACGGCGGGCGAAGCTTTCTTT. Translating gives CASSTEYGTAGEAFF.

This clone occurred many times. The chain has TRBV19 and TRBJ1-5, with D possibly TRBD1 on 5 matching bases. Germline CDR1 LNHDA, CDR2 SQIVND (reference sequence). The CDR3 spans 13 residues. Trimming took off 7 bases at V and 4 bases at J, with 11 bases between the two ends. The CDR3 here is CASMGGPNQPQHF. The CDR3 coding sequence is TGTGCCAGTATGGGGGGACCGAATCAGCCCCAGCATTTT. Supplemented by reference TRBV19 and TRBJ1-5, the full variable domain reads DGGITQSPKYLFRKEGQNVTLSCEQNLNHDAMYWYRQDPGQGLRLIYYSQIVNDFQKGDIAEGYSVSREKKESFPLTVTSAQKNPTAFYLCASMGGPNQPQHFGDGTRLSIL.

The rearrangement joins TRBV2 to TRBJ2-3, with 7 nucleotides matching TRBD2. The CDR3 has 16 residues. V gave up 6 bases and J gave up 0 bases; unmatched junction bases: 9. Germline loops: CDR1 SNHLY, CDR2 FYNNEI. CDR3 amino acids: CASRPGGRRSTDTQYF. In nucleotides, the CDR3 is TGTGCCAGCAGGCCCGGGGGGAGGAGAAGCACAGATACGCAGTATTTT.

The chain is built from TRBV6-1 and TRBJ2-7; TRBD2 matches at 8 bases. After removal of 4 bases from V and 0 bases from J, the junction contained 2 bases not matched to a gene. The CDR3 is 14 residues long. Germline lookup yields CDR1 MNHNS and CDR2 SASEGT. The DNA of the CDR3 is TGTGCCAGCAGTGGACTAGCGCGCTCCTACGAGCAGTACTTC. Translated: CASSGLARSYEQYF.

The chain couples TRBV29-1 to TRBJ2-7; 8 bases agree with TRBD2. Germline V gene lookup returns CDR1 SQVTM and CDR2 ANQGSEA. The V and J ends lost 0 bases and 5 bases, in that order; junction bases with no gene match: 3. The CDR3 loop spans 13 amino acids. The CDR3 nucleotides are TGCAGCGTTGAAGACGGGACTAGAGACGAGCAGTACTTC. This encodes CSVEDGTRDEQYF.

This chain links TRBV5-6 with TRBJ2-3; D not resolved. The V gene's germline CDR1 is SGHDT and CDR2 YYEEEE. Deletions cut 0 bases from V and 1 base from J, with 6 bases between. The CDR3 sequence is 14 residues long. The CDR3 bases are TGTGCCAGCAGCTTGGAGGTGGGCACAGATACGCAGTATTTT. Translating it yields CASSLEVGTDTQYF. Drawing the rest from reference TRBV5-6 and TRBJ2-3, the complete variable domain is DAGVTQSPTHLIKTRGQQVTLRCSPKSGHDTVSWYQQALGQGPQFIFQYYEEEERQRGNFPDRFSGHQFPNYSSELNVNALLLGDSALYLCASSLEVGTDTQYFGPGTRLTVL.

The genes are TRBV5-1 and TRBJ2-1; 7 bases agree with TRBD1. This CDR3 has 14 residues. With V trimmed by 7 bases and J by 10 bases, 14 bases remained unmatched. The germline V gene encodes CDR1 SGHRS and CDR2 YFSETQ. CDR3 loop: CASAPGQTFGEQFF. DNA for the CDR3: TGCGCCAGCGCACCGGGACAGACCTTCGGGGAGCAGTTCTTC.

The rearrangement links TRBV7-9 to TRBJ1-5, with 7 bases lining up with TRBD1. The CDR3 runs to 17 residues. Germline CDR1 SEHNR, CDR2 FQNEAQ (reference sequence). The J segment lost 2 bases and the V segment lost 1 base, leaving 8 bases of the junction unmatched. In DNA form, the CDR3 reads TGTGCCAGCAGCTTAGATGCGGGGACAGAGGGCAATCAGCCCCAGCATTTT. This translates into CASSLDAGTEGNQPQHF.

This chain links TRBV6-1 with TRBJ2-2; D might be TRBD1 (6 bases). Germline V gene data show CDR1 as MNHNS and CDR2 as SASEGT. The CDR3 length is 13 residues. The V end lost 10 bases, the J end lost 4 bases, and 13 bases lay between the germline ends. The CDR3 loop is CAISDRFTGELFF. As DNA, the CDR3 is TGTGCCATTTCGGACAGATTCACCGGGGAGCTGTTTTTT.

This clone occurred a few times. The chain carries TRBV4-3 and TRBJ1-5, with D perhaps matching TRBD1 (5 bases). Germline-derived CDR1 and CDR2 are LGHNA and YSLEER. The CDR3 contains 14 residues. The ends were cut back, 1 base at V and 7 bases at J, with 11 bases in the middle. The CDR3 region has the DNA TGCGCCAGCAGCCAAGTCACAGGTGCACAGCCCCAGCATTTT. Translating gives CASSQVTGAQPQHF.

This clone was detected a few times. The CDR3 DNA follows: TGTGCCAGCAGCGCCGGACAGGGGTATCAGCCCCAGCATTTT. This sequence encodes CASSAGQGYQPQHF. The chain joins TRBV9 to TRBJ1-5; 9 nucleotides match TRBD1. Germline-derived CDR1 and CDR2 are SGDLS and YYNGEE. The V gene end was trimmed by 3 bases and the J gene end by 5 bases; junction bases not matched to a gene: 3. The CDR3 is made up of 14 amino acids.

DNA for the CDR3: TGTGCCAGCAGCCAAGATCCGGGACACACCTTAGCGGGAGATACGCAGTATTTT. Encoded protein: CASSQDPGHTLAGDTQYF. The chain uses TRBV14 and TRBJ2-3; D possibly corresponds to TRBD2 (7 bases). CDR3 length equals 18 residues. Trimming removed 0 bases at V and 5 bases at J, with 21 bases between. Germline V CDR1 and CDR2: SGHDN, FVKESK. The full variable domain, in which reference TRBV14 and TRBJ2-3 provide the parts outside the CDR3, is EAGVTQFPSHSVIEKGQTVTLRCDPISGHDNLYWYRRVMGKEIKFLLHFVKESKQDESGMPNNRFLAERTGGTYSTLKVQPAELEDSGVYFCASSQDPGHTLAGDTQYFGPGTRLTVL.